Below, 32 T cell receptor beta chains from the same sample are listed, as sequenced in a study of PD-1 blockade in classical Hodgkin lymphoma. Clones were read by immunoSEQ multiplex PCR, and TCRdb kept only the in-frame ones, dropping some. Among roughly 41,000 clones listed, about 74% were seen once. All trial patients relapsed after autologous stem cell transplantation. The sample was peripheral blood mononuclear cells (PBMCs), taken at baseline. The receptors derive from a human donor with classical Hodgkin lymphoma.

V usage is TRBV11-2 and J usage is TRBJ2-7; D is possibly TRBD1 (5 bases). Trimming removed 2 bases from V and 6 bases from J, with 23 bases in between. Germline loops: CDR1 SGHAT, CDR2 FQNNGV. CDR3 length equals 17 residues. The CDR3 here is CASSLSLGASYLSEQYF. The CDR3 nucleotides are TGTGCCAGCAGCTTATCCCTTGGGGCTAGTTATTTAAGCGAGCAGTACTTC.

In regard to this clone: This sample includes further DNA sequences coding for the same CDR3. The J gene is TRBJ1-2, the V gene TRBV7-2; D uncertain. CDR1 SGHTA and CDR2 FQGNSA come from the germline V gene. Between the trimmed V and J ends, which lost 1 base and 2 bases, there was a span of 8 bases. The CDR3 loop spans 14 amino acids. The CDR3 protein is CASSLGVGNYGYTF. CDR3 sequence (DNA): TGTGCCAGCAGCTTAGGGGTCGGGAACTATGGCTACACCTTC.

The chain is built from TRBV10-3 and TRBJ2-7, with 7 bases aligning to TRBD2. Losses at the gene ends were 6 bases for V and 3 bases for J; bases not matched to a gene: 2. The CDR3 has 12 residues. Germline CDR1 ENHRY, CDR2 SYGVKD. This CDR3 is CAIRGGSYEQYF. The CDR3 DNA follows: TGTGCCATCAGAGGCGGGAGCTACGAGCAGTACTTC.

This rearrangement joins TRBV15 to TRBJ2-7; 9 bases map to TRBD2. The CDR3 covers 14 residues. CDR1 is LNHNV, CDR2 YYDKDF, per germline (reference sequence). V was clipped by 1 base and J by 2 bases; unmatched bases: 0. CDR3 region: CATSRVAGAYEQYF. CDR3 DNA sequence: TGTGCCACCAGCAGAGTAGCGGGAGCCTACGAGCAGTACTTC. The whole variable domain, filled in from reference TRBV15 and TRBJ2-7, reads DAMVIQNPRYQVTQFGKPVTLSCSQTLNHNVMYWYQQKSSQAPKLLFHYYDKDFNNEADTPDNFQSRRPNTSFCFLDIRSPGLGDTAMYLCATSRVAGAYEQYFGPGTRLTVT.

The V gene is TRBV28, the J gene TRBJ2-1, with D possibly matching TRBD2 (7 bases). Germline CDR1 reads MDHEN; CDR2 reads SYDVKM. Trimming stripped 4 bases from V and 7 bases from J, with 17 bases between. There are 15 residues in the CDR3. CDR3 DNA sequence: TGTGCCAGCAGTTCGGGGGGCCCGCGGGTGAATGAGCAGTTCTTC. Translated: CASSSGGPRVNEQFF.

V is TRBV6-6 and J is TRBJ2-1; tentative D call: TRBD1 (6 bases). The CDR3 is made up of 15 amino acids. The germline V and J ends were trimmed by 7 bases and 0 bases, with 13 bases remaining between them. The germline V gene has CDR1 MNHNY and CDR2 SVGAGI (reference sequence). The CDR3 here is CASKLTDSSYNEQFF. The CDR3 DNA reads TGTGCCAGCAAACTAACGGACAGCTCCTACAATGAGCAGTTCTTC.

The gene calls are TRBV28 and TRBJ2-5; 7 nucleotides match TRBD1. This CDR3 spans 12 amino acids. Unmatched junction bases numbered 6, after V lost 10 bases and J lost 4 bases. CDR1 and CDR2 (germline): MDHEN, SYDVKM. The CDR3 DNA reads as TGTGCCATTAAGACAGGGCCAGAGACCCAGTACTTC. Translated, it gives CAIKTGPETQYF.

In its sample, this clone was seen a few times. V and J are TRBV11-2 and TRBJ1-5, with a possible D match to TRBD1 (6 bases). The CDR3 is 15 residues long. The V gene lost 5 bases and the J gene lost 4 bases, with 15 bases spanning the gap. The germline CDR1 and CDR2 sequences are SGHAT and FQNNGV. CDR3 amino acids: CASSRGRGDNQPQHF. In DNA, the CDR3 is TGTGCCAGCAGCCGGGGGCGAGGCGATAATCAGCCCCAGCATTTT.

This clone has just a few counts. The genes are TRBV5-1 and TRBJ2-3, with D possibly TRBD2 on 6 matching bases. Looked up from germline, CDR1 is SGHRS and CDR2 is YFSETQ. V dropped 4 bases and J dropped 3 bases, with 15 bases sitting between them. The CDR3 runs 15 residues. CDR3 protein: CASSGTGVGTDTQYF. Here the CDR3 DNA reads TGCGCCAGCAGCGGAACGGGAGTAGGGACAGATACGCAGTATTTT.

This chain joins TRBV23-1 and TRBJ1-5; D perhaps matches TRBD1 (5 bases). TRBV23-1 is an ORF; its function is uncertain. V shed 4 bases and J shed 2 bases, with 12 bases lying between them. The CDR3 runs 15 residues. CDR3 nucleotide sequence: TGCGCCAGCAGTCCCGGGACGCCTTGCAATCAGCCCCAGCATTTT. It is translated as CASSPGTPCNQPQHF.

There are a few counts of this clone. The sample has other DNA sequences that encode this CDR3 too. The CDR3 reads CASSSNTDTQYF. The CDR3 nucleotides read TGTGCCAGCAGTTCAAATACAGATACGCAGTATTTT. The chain recombines TRBV7-9 with TRBJ2-3; no clear D gene. The germline V gene encodes CDR1 SEHNR and CDR2 FQNEAQ (reference sequence). V was trimmed by 6 bases and J by 3 bases, leaving 7 bases between them. The CDR3 covers 12 residues.

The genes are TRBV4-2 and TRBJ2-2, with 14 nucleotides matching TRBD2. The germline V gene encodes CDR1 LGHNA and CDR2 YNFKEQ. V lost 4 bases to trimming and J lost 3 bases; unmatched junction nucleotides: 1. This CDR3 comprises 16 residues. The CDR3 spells CASSRGLAGDTGELFF. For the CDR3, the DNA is TGTGCCAGCAGCCGGGGACTAGCGGGAGACACCGGGGAGCTGTTTTTT.

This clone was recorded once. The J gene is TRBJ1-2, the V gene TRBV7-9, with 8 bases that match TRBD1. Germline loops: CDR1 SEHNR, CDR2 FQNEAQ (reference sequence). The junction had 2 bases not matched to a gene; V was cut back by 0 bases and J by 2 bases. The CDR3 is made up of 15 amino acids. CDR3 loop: CASSLARQGNYGYTF. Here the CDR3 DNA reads TGTGCCAGCAGCTTAGCCAGACAGGGGAACTATGGCTACACCTTC.

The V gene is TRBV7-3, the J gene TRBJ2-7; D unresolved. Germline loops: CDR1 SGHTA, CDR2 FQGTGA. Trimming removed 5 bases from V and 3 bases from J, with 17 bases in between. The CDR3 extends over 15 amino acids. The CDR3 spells CASSPFDPSFYEQYF. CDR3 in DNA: TGTGCCAGCAGCCCCTTTGACCCTTCCTTCTACGAGCAGTACTTC.

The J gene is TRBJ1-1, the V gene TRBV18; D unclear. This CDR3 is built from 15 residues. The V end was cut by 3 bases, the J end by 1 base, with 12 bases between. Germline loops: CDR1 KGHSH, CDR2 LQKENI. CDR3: CASSPYGLSNTEAFF. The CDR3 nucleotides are TGTGCCAGCTCACCGTACGGACTGTCGAACACTGAAGCTTTCTTT. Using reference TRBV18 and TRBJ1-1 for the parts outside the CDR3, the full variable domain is NAGVMQNPRHLVRRRGQEARLRCSPMKGHSHVYWYRQLPEEGLKFMVYLQKENIIDESGMPKERFSAEFPKEGPSILRIQQVVRGDSAAYFCASSPYGLSNTEAFFGQGTRLTVV.

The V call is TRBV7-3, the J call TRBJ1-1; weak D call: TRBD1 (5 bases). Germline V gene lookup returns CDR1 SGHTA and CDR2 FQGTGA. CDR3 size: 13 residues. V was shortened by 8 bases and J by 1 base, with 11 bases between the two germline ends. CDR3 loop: CASAFGGNTEAFF. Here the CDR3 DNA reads TGTGCCAGCGCGTTCGGGGGGAACACTGAAGCTTTCTTT.

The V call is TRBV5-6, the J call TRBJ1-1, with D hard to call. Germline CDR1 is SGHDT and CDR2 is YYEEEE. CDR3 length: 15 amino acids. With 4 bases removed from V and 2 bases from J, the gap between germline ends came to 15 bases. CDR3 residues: CASSTTPGTNTEAFF. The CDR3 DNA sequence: TGTGCCAGCAGCACAACCCCGGGTACCAACACTGAAGCTTTCTTT.

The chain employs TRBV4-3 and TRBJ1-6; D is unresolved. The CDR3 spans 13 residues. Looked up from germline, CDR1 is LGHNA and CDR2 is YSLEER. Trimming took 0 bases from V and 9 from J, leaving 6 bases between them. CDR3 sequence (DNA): TGCGCCAGCAGCCAAGAAGGAACTTCACCCCTCCACTTT. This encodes CASSQEGTSPLHF.

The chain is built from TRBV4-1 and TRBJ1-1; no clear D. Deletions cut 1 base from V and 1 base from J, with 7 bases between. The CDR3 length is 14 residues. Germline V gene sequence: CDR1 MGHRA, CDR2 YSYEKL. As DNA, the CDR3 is TGCGCCAGCAGCCAAGGATACCAGAACACTGAAGCTTTCTTT. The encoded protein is CASSQGYQNTEAFF.

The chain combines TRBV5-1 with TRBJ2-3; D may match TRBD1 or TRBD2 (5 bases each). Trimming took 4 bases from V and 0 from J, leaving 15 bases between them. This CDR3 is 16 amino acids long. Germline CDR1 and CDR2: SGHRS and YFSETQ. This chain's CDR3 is CASSIRGGYSTDTQYF. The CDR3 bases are TGCGCCAGCAGCATACGGGGCGGATACAGCACAGATACGCAGTATTTT.

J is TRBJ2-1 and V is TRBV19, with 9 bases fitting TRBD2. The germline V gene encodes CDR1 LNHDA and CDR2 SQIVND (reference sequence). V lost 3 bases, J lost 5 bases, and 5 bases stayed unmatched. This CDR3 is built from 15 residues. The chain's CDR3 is CASSIRASGNNEQFF. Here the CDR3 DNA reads TGTGCCAGTAGTATCCGTGCTAGCGGGAACAATGAGCAGTTCTTC.

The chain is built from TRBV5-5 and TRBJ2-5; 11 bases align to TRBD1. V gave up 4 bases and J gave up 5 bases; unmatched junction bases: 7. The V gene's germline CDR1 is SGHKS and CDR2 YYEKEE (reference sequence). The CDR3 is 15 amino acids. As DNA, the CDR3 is TGTGCCAGCAGCCCCCGGACAGGGGGCTTGGAGACCCAGTACTTC. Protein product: CASSPRTGGLETQYF.

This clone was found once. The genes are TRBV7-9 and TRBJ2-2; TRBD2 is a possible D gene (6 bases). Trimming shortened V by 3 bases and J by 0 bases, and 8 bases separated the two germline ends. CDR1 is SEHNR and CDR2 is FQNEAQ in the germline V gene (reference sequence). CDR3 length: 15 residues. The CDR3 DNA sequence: TGTGCCAGCAGCTTGGTAGCGGCGAACACCGGGGAGCTGTTTTTT. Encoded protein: CASSLVAANTGELFF. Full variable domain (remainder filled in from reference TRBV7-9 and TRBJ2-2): DTGVSQNPRHKITKRGQNVTFRCDPISEHNRLYWYRQTLGQGPEFLTYFQNEAQLEKSRLLSDRFSAERPKGSFSTLEIQRTEQGDSAMYLCASSLVAANTGELFFGEGSRLTVL.

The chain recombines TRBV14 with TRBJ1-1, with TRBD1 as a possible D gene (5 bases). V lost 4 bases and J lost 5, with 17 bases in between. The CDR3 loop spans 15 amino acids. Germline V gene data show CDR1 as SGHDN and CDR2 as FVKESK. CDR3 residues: CASSPPTGLGTEAFF. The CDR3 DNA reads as TGTGCCAGCAGCCCTCCCACAGGACTAGGTACTGAAGCTTTCTTT.

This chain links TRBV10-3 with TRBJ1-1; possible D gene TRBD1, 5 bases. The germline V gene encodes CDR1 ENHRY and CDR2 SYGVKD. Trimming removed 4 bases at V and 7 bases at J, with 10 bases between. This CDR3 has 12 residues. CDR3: CAISGGGGEAFF. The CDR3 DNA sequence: TGTGCCATCAGTGGGGGGGGAGGTGAAGCTTTCTTT.

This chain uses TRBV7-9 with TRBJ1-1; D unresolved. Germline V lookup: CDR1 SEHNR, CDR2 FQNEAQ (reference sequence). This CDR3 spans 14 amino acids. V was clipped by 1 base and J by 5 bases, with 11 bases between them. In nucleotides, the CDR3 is TGTGCCAGCAGCTTAGGTGCCTCCGTGACTGAAGCTTTCTTT. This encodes CASSLGASVTEAFF.

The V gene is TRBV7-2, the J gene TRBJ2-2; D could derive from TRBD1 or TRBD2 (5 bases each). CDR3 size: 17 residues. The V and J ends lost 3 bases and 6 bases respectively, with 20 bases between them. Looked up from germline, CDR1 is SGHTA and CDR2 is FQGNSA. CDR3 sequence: CASSFGPLRGEPGELFF. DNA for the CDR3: TGTGCCAGCAGCTTTGGGCCCCTAAGAGGGGAACCCGGGGAGCTGTTTTTT.

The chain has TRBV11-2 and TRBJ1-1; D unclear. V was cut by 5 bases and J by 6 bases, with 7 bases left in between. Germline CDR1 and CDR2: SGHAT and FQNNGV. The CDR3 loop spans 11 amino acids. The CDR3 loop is CASSQRAEAFF. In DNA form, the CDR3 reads TGTGCCAGCAGCCAACGAGCTGAAGCTTTCTTT.

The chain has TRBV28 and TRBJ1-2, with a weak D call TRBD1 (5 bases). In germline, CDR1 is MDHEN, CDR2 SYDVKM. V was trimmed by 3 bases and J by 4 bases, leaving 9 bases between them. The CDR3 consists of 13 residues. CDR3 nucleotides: TGTGCCAGCAGTTTTTCCGACAGCTATGGCTACACCTTC. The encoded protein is CASSFSDSYGYTF.

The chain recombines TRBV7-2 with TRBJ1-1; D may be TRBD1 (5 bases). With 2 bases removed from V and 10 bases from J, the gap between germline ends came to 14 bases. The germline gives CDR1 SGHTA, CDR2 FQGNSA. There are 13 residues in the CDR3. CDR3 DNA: TGTGCCAGCAGCTTAAGGGACCCTGTCGGAGCTTTCTTT. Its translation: CASSLRDPVGAFF.

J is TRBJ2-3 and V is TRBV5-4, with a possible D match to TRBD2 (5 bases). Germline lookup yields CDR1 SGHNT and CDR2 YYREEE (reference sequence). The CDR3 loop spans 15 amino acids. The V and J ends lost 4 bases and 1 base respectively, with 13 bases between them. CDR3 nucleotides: TGTGCCAGCAGCCTCCGGGGAGCGGGCACAGATACGCAGTATTTT. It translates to CASSLRGAGTDTQYF.

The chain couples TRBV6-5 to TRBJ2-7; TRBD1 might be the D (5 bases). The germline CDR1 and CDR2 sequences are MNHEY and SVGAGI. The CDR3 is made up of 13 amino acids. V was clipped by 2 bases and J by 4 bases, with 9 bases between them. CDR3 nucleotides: TGTGCCAGCAGTTACACGCAGGGTTACGAGCAGTACTTC. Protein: CASSYTQGYEQYF.